This record covers a single TCR beta chain. As yet, its antigen is unknown. TCRdb's table, derived via immunoSEQ multiplex PCR, lists solely in-frame clones and lacks some. The sample has around 49,000 clones; 72% are singletons. The sample comes from a study of vaccination effects on CD4 cells after COVID-19. This CDR3 is built from 14 residues. V gave up 3 bases and J gave up 9 bases; unmatched junction bases: 5. CDR1 and CDR2 from the germline V gene are SGHNT and YENEEA. A 10-day culture period preceded the isolation of CD4+ T cells. Participants were vaccinated with two doses of either the BNT162b2 or mRNA-1273 vaccine.

This material consisted of CD4+ T cells from PBMCs cultured without peptide, taken after COVID-19 vaccination. The source is a human donor who received a COVID-19 vaccine. This chain uses TRBV11-3 with TRBJ1-6; 7 bases fit TRBD1. CDR3 coding DNA: TGTGCCAGCAGCTTGGGACAGCCGACTTCACCCCTCCACTTT. Translated, it gives CASSLGQPTSPLHF.